These 8 T cell receptor beta chains were sequenced from one sample in a study of cytomegalovirus exposure and HLA in healthy donors. It was with 60 Vbeta and 13 Jbeta primers that the PCR ran. Clones were read by immunoSEQ multiplex PCR, and TCRdb kept only the in-frame ones, dropping some. The table records about 130,000 clones, roughly three quarters of them present only once. The sample was PBMCs. The source of these receptors is a man aged 35-49 years in good health and CMV-seronegative.

This clone has a handful of counts. The chain is built from TRBV6-1 and TRBJ1-1; D is possibly TRBD1 (5 bases). Germline CDR1 MNHNS, CDR2 SASEGT. The CDR3 has 11 amino acids. V gave up 6 bases and J gave up 7 bases, with 9 bases separating them. CDR3 protein: CASSETGEAFF. In nucleotides, the CDR3 is TGTGCCAGCAGCGAAACAGGTGAAGCTTTCTTT.

The CDR3 nucleotides are TGTGCCAGCAGCCCGAGGAACACTGAAGCTTTCTTT. The encoded protein is CASSPRNTEAFF. This sequence joins TRBV11-2 and TRBJ1-1; no clear D gene. Germline CDR1 SGHAT, CDR2 FQNNGV. With 5 bases removed from V and 1 base from J, the gap between germline ends came to 5 bases. The CDR3 is made up of 12 amino acids.

The chain joins TRBV2 to TRBJ2-7; tentative D call: TRBD1 (5 bases). Germline CDR1 reads SNHLY; CDR2 reads FYNNEI. V lost 7 bases and J 2 bases, leaving 15 bases between the germline ends. The CDR3 runs to 14 residues. DNA for the CDR3: TGTGCCAGCACGGCAGGGCTGGAGACCTACGAGCAGTACTTC. Its protein product is CASTAGLETYEQYF.

J is TRBJ2-3 and V is TRBV2; D is unclear. The CDR3 spans 14 residues. The ends were cut back, 8 bases at V and 1 base at J, with 13 bases in the middle. Germline CDR1 and CDR2: SNHLY and FYNNEI. The CDR3 reads CASSRLSGTDTQYF. The CDR3 coding sequence is TGTGCCAGCTCCCGACTCAGCGGCACAGATACGCAGTATTTT.

The rearrangement links TRBV23-1 to TRBJ1-6, with a tentative D call TRBD1 (6 bases). TRBV23-1 is reported as an ORF; its role is uncertain. V was cut by 7 bases and J by 4 bases, with 14 bases left in between. CDR3 size: 15 residues. The CDR3 DNA follows: TGCGCCAGCAAACCTCCGGGACAATATAATTCACCCCTCCACTTT. Translating gives CASKPPGQYNSPLHF.

The chain is built from TRBV6-5 and TRBJ1-2; 8 nucleotides align to TRBD1. The length of the CDR3 is 15 residues. J was trimmed by 3 bases and V by 1 base; bases with no gene match: 4. Germline V gene data show CDR1 as MNHEY and CDR2 as SVGAGI. The DNA of the CDR3 is TGTGCCAGCAGTTACTATCAGGGGGCAGACTATGGCTACACCTTC. Amino acids: CASSYYQGADYGYTF.

The V gene is TRBV5-1, the J gene TRBJ2-6; D ambiguous. The CDR3 length is 16 residues. Germline CDR1 is SGHRS and CDR2 is YFSETQ. The V and J ends lost 5 bases and 0 bases respectively, with 12 bases between them. CDR3 bases: TGCGCCAGCAGACCAGACTCGTACTCTGGGGCCAACGTCCTGACTTTC. It yields the protein CASRPDSYSGANVLTF. The variable domain in full, with the rest retrieved from reference TRBV5-1 and TRBJ2-6, is KAGVTQTPRYLIKTRGQQVTLSCSPISGHRSVSWYQQTPGQGLQFLFEYFSETQRNKGNFPGRFSGRQFSNSRSEMNVSTLELGDSALYLCASRPDSYSGANVLTFGAGSRLTVL.

The genes are TRBV7-3 and TRBJ2-7; D might be TRBD2 (6 bases). The CDR3 extends over 14 amino acids. V was shortened by 3 bases and J by 3 bases, with 12 bases between the two germline ends. Germline-derived CDR1 and CDR2 are SGHTA and FQGTGA. The CDR3 loop reads CASSFKSGHYEQYF. The CDR3 region has the DNA TGTGCCAGCAGCTTCAAAAGCGGGCACTACGAGCAGTACTTC.